The rows below give T cell receptor beta chains drawn from one sample of a study of blood T cell repertoires in COVID-19. Repertoires were generated with immunoSEQ multiplex PCR, while TCRdb's copy carries only in-frame clones and drops some. Of more than 25,000 clones listed, roughly 83% are singletons. The sample comprised peripheral blood. All receptors come from a human donor in a cohort sampled during active COVID-19. Both conserved end residues are part of each CDR3. The order of the fields is V gene, D gene, clone size, J gene, CDR3 protein, CDR3 DNA. The D gene is left open where the match is weak. Clone size, where shown, is once, few, many, or a class for clones that have expanded.

v_call: TRBV9
d_call: NA
clone_size: once
j_call: TRBJ2-7
cdr3_aa: CASSPRTEAYEQYF
cdr3_nt: TGTGCCAGCAGCCCCCGGACAGAGGCCTACGAGCAGTACTTC

v_call: TRBV7-9
d_call: NA
clone_size: NA
j_call: TRBJ1-1
cdr3_aa: CASSLDRLAGEPNTEAFF
cdr3_nt: TGTGCCAGCAGCTTAGACCGACTAGCGGGGGAACCGAACACTGAAGCTTTCTTT

v_call: TRBV7-9
d_call: NA
clone_size: NA
j_call: TRBJ1-1
cdr3_aa: CASSITDKAFF
cdr3_nt: TGTGCCAGCAGCATCACAGATAAAGCTTTCTTT

v_call: TRBV4-1
d_call: TRBD2
clone_size: NA
j_call: TRBJ2-7
cdr3_aa: CASSQEGTSGYEQYF
cdr3_nt: TGCGCCAGCAGCCAAGAAGGGACTAGCGGATACGAGCAGTACTTC

v_call: TRBV5-1
d_call: TRBD2
clone_size: NA
j_call: TRBJ2-3
cdr3_aa: CASGTGGIDTQYF
cdr3_nt: TGCGCCAGCGGGACGGGGGGAATAGATACGCAGTATTTT

v_call: TRBV6-1
d_call: TRBD1
clone_size: NA
j_call: TRBJ2-5
cdr3_aa: CASSDRGQGALKETQYF
cdr3_nt: TGTGCCAGCAGTGACCGAGGACAGGGGGCTTTGAAAGAGACCCAGTACTTC

v_call: TRBV28
d_call: TRBD2
clone_size: NA
j_call: TRBJ2-7
cdr3_aa: CASSLAGASGAYEQYF
cdr3_nt: TGTGCCAGCAGTTTAGCCGGGGCTAGCGGAGCCTACGAGCAGTACTTC

v_call: TRBV4-3
d_call: NA
clone_size: NA
j_call: TRBJ2-1
cdr3_aa: CASSQETSDPQFF
cdr3_nt: TGCGCCAGCAGCCAAGAAACGAGCGATCCGCAGTTCTTC

v_call: TRBV6-5
d_call: NA
clone_size: NA
j_call: TRBJ1-3
cdr3_aa: CASSSGLNSGNTIYF
cdr3_nt: TGTGCCAGCAGTTCGGGACTAAACTCTGGAAACACCATATATTTT

v_call: TRBV6-6
d_call: NA
clone_size: NA
j_call: TRBJ1-3
cdr3_aa: CASSPNWARVFGSGNTIYF
cdr3_nt: TGTGCCAGCAGTCCGAATTGGGCCAGGGTGTTCGGCTCTGGAAACACCATATATTTT

v_call: TRBV9
d_call: NA
clone_size: few
j_call: TRBJ1-2
cdr3_aa: CASGAGTNYGYTF
cdr3_nt: TGTGCCAGCGGGGCAGGCACTAACTATGGCTACACCTTC

v_call: TRBV20-1
d_call: NA
clone_size: NA
j_call: TRBJ1-2
cdr3_aa: CSAPGVGYTF
cdr3_nt: TGCAGTGCTCCCGGTGTGGGCTACACCTTC

v_call: TRBV5-1
d_call: NA
clone_size: NA
j_call: TRBJ2-5
cdr3_aa: CASYGPGETQYF
cdr3_nt: TGCGCCAGCTACGGGCCGGGGGAGACCCAGTACTTC

v_call: TRBV25-1
d_call: TRBD1
clone_size: NA
j_call: TRBJ1-2
cdr3_aa: CASSEGDRAHYGYTF
cdr3_nt: TGTGCCAGCAGTGAAGGGGACAGGGCTCACTATGGCTACACCTTC

v_call: TRBV19
d_call: TRBD1
clone_size: NA
j_call: TRBJ1-2
cdr3_aa: CASSLNRDRVGDGYTF
cdr3_nt: TGTGCCAGTAGTCTCAACCGGGACAGGGTCGGAGATGGCTACACCTTC

v_call: TRBV4-3
d_call: TRBD1
clone_size: NA
j_call: TRBJ2-5
cdr3_aa: CASSQGGQGTATQYF
cdr3_nt: TGCGCCAGCAGCCAAGGAGGACAGGGAACTGCGACCCAGTACTTC

v_call: TRBV4-3
d_call: TRBD2
clone_size: few
j_call: TRBJ2-1
cdr3_aa: CASSQEGLAGGILVEQFF
cdr3_nt: TGCGCCAGCAGCCAAGAGGGACTAGCGGGAGGGATTTTGGTGGAGCAGTTCTTC

v_call: TRBV4-1
d_call: NA
clone_size: NA
j_call: TRBJ1-1
cdr3_aa: CASSQVRVGTEAFF
cdr3_nt: TGCGCCAGCAGCCAAGTCAGGGTCGGCACTGAAGCTTTCTTT

v_call: TRBV6-6
d_call: NA
clone_size: NA
j_call: TRBJ2-7
cdr3_aa: CASSYERGTRGEQYF
cdr3_nt: TGTGCCAGCAGTTACGAGCGTGGTACAAGGGGCGAGCAGTACTTC

v_call: TRBV10-1
d_call: NA
clone_size: once
j_call: TRBJ2-1
cdr3_aa: CASSGGENEQFF
cdr3_nt: TGCGCCAGCAGCGGGGGTGAGAATGAGCAGTTCTTC

v_call: TRBV24-1
d_call: TRBD2
clone_size: NA
j_call: TRBJ2-1
cdr3_aa: CATSEGLAGEDYNEQFF
cdr3_nt: TGTGCCACCAGTGAAGGACTAGCGGGAGAAGACTACAATGAGCAGTTCTTC

v_call: TRBV29-1
d_call: NA
clone_size: NA
j_call: TRBJ2-5
cdr3_aa: CSVPMTDARETQYF
cdr3_nt: TGCAGCGTCCCGATGACCGATGCGCGGGAGACCCAGTACTTC